This TCR beta chain was recorded in a study of T cells after yellow fever vaccination. TCRdb reprocessed the 5' RACE reads with MiXCR, giving one entry per CDR3 protein. The data contain 150,000 to 200,000 distinct CDR3 sequences, approximately 11% of them singletons. Germline V CDR1 and CDR2: MGHRA, YSYEKL. The CDR3 is 13 amino acids. Trimming cost V 3 bases and J 5 bases, with 9 bases left between them. This chain links TRBV4-1 with TRBJ2-3, with no clear D. This sequence originates from a man younger than 35 who received the YFV17D yellow fever vaccine. The sample consisted of CD8+ T cells sorted from PBMCs, taken 15 days after the yellow fever booster vaccination. The CDR3 region has the DNA TGCGCCAGCAGCCACCAATGGGAAGATACGCAGTATTTT. This encodes CASSHQWEDTQYF.